This is a list of T cell receptor beta chains from one sample in a study of Ad26.COV2.S vaccination and SARS-CoV-2 variants. Some clones are missing from TCRdb's copy, which holds only in-frame ones; the method was immunoSEQ multiplex PCR. The sample shows roughly 380,000 clones, roughly 84% of them seen only once. This specimen was peripheral blood, taken in a trial of Ad26.COV2.S vaccine versus placebo. These receptor sequences come from a person between 18 and 60 years old who received the Ad26.COV2.S COVID-19 vaccine or a placebo. Both conserved end residues are part of each CDR3. The listing skips clone size in some rows; elsewhere it reads once, few, many or a size class.

clone_size	v_call	j_call	cdr3_aa
-	TRBV5-8	TRBJ2-3	CASSYWGLAKDTQYF
-	TRBV5-1	TRBJ2-7	CASSLVRDREHEQYF
-	TRBV18	TRBJ1-2	CASSPDWDYGYTF
-	TRBV5-4	TRBJ2-5	CASSSTQGEGTQYF
-	TRBV18	TRBJ1-5	CASSPGGATSNQPQHF
-	TRBV5-4	TRBJ2-7	CASSGHGGEVYEQYF
-	TRBV30	TRBJ1-1	CAWRLHSNTEAFF
-	TRBV7-3	TRBJ2-2	CASSQGAFDNTGELFF
-	TRBV7-3	TRBJ1-1	CASRMTGNAEAFF
once	TRBV7-9	TRBJ2-5	CASSPTSGGARETQYF
-	TRBV12-3/TRBV12-4	TRBJ2-7	CASSLGTVYEQYF
many	TRBV11-2	TRBJ1-2	CASSFGTGIKEGYTF
-	TRBV24-1	TRBJ2-1	CATSDWGSHEQFF
-	TRBV4-3	TRBJ1-2	CASSQGHRDGNGYTF
-	TRBV3-1/TRBV3-2	TRBJ2-3	CASSQGLVVDTQYF
-	TRBV5-1	TRBJ2-7	CASSSWRGQGTYEQYF
-	TRBV4-1	TRBJ2-7	CASSQGFGYSYEQYF
-	TRBV3-1/TRBV3-2	TRBJ1-3	CASTDGLSGNTIYF
-	TRBV4-2	TRBJ2-2	CASSQEGGRHTGELFF
-	TRBV9	TRBJ1-3	CASSPRIDGNTIYF
-	TRBV19	TRBJ1-4	CASSVPPGAAPTNEKLFF
once	TRBV15	TRBJ1-1	CATSRDLLEGAIFAEAFF
-	TRBV6-6	TRBJ1-1	CASSYSGQGYTEAFF
-	TRBV6-6	TRBJ1-5	CASKPGQGLGQPQHF
-	TRBV19	TRBJ2-1	CASTRGQGSYNEQFF
-	TRBV7-9	TRBJ1-1	CASSLETAEAFF
-	TRBV9	TRBJ1-6	CASSPRSQGRDSPLHF
-	TRBV7-3	TRBJ2-3	CASSSYTEWNTQYF
-	TRBV6-5	TRBJ1-5	CASSYSQGSQQPQHF
-	TRBV28	TRBJ1-2	CASLTGGYYGYTF
-	TRBV13	TRBJ2-7	CASSSYRGGEQYF
-	TRBV24-1	TRBJ2-1	CATSDLGQGREEQFF
-	TRBV4-1	TRBJ2-5	CASSQAGRTGETQYF
-	TRBV5-4	TRBJ2-1	CASSLVPGSYNEQFF
-	TRBV9	TRBJ2-1	CASSASGNEQFF
-	TRBV7-9	TRBJ1-1	CASSPDRFEAFF
-	TRBV5-1	TRBJ1-1	CASSRTTGNTEAFF
few	TRBV5-1	TRBJ2-7	CASSLTSGSEQYF
-	TRBV14	TRBJ1-2	CASSQELGGGGYTF
-	TRBV12-3/TRBV12-4	TRBJ2-1	CASSLGTAGWQFF
-	TRBV27	TRBJ1-1	CASSFGVMNTEAFF
-	TRBV27	TRBJ2-1	CASSRTGSTYNEQFF
-	TRBV6-5	TRBJ1-2	CASRPGQTHGYTF
-	TRBV7-2	TRBJ2-1	CASSLDGFNEQFF
once	TRBV13	TRBJ1-3	CASSFGQGNTIYF
-	TRBV7-2	TRBJ2-6	CASSRGTGGFGANVLTF
-	TRBV5-1	TRBJ2-7	CASSLQGLVSYEQYF
-	TRBV2	TRBJ2-1	CASKPTTYNEQFF
-	TRBV11-2	TRBJ2-1	CASSALRGSNEQFF